This T cell receptor beta chain was sequenced during a study of T cells after posttransplantation cyclophosphamide (dated by TCRdb to 2016 to 2018). Study-wide context: T cell repertoire reconstitution was tracked by TRB sequencing after myeloablative bone marrow transplantation in which posttransplantation cyclophosphamide was used as GVHD prophylaxis. Samples from some 33 PTCy-treated patients and 15 to 20 related bone marrow donors of those patients were subjected to antigen receptor sequencing. Blood from all 30 or so PTCy patients with 1-year posttransplant specimens was subjected to TRB sequencing. Up to roughly 3 additional blood samples from 2 to 5.2 years after transplant were also TRB-sequenced in 3 patients, as was pretransplant blood from a handful of patients. Because TRA and TRB clonality correlated tightly in 10 or so samples, the subsequent TCR analyses were limited to TRB only. Public TRB sequences were compared against a database of over 3,600 sequences linked to responses to pathogens, tumor antigens, self-antigens and alloantigens.

Overall study outcomes, separate from this receptor: The TRB repertoires of T cells infiltrating skin or the GI tract showed only limited overlap with the TRB repertoires found in blood. Across roughly 48 patients, TRB clonality was highly associated with recipient CMV seropositivity and CMV reactivation, and diversity in PTCy patients was similar to diversity in CNI/methotrexate controls. At 1-2 months, donor-recipient similarity was low but rose over the first year, and the later blood repertoires were often dominated by donor CD8+ memory clones.

Its CDR3 holds 15 amino acids, cysteine through phenylalanine. The retained sequence is limited to the CDR3, 45 bases, with the frame set at the first base. CDR1 MNHEY and CDR2 SVGAGI are derived from the germline V gene. The V end loses 8 bases and the J end loses 5 bases, and a stretch of 18 bases separates them. On the day of marrow donation, related bone marrow donors gave peripheral blood samples. Mononuclear cells from peripheral blood and bone marrow were separated by Ficoll-Hypaque density centrifugation and then cryopreserved. This clone was recorded many times. Its antigen is currently not known. One base away there is no much larger clone; base qualities are not given. TRB sequencing was run on genomic DNA with either the immunoSEQ assay at survey resolution or the hsTCRB kit. The study's processing was this. The immunoSEQ software was used for initial read processing, and the LymphoSeq R package was used for repertoire analyses. Clonality was calculated as 1 minus normalized Shannon entropy, and the Gini coefficient was also calculated for each TRB dataset. Phenotypes of unsorted samples were inferred by mapping TRB sequences from sorted subsets of the recipient or donor onto the same recipient's unsorted samples. The clones in this table, taken by TCRdb from immuneACCESS, are in-frame only. Not every clone is retained; where verified, under half of the shortfall comes from an unresolved V gene, and the cause of the rest is unknown. That table is the source of V, J and clone size, and D and trimming were worked out from the DNA. For this sample, about 39,000 clones are listed, none of them singletons. The top ten hold 3.5% to 5.5% of the sample.

This TCR came from a woman aged 45-59 years in good health and a related stem cell transplant donor. This sequence uses TRBV6-5 and TRBJ2-2; TRBD2 is a weak D gene call, 6 bases matching. Sequenced material: PBMCs. The DNA sequence reads TGTGCCAGCCGACGTGGGGGGTATAGGACCGGGGAGCTGTTTTTT. Translated, it reads CASRRGGYRTGELFF.